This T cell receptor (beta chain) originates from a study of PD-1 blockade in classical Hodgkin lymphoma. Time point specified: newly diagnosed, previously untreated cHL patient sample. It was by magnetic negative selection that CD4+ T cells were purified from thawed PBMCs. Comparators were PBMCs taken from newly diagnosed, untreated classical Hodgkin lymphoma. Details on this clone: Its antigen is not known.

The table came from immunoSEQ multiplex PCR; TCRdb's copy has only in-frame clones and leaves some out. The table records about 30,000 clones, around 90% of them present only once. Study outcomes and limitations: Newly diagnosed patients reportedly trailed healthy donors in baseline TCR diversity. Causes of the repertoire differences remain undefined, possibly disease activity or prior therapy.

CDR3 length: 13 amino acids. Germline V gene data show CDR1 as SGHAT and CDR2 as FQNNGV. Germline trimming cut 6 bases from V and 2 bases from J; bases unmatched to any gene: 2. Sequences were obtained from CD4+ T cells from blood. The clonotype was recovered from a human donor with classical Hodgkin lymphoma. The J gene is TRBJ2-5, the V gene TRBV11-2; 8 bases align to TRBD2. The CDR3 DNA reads TGTGCCAGCAGTACTAGCGGTCAAGAGACCCAGTACTTC. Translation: CASSTSGQETQYF.